This T cell receptor (beta chain) was sequenced in a study of blood T cell repertoires in COVID-19. As for the study in general: The study drew acute and convalescent COVID-19 samples from the United States, Italy and Spain. The cDNA or gDNA used as material had been derived from T cells, B-cell-depleted T cells, or PBMCs.

Germline CDR1 is LNHDA and CDR2 is SQIVND (reference sequence). Trimming stripped 7 bases from V and 1 base from J, with 10 bases between. The CDR3 contains 13 residues. Per the study methods: Reference gene primers were amplified, and this amplification served to estimate nucleated cell counts. The protocol was immunoSEQ multiplex PCR, while the TCRdb copy is restricted to in-frame clones and leaves out a portion. V and J calls and clone size are as listed in that table; D and trimming were resolved from the DNA. The table has about 130,000 clones, 75% to 85% seen once. The chain employs TRBV19 and TRBJ1-1; the D gene is possibly TRBD1 (5 bases). The sample consisted of peripheral blood. The clonotype was recovered from a woman in her forties or fifties with acute or convalescent COVID-19. In DNA, the CDR3 is TGTGCCAGTACGGCAGGGCGGAACACTGAAGCTTTCTTT. Protein sequence: CASTAGRNTEAFF.